This T cell receptor (beta chain) derives from a study of molecular identifiers for immune sequencing clone quantification. Study-level background: In replicates, RNA from approximately 20,000 or 100,000 naive CD8 cells was divided five ways and four parts were sequenced. The study, taken as a whole, reports: A single cell's spiked Jurkat TCR RNA was reportedly detectable among roughly 920,000 naive cells. Sharing of a barcode by identical TCR molecules could cause highly expanded clone sizes to be underestimated. Over 99% of effector molecules, yet under 1% of naive-cell molecules, were held by clones above 20 RNA copies.

This clonotype has more than one count but fewer than ten. What it binds is unknown. One entry per CDR3 protein results from TCRdb running MiXCR on the PCR reads. The table records around 460,000 distinct CDR3 sequences, around 23% of them present only once. The CDR3 spans 14 residues. The germline CDR1 and CDR2 sequences are SGHRS and YFSETQ. Trimming stripped 0 bases from V and 8 bases from J, with 14 bases between. The chain combines TRBV5-1 with TRBJ1-1, with D possibly TRBD1 on 5 matching bases. The TCR originated in a human donor in good health. Some libraries in this study had Jurkat cell RNA spiked in. Sequenced: naive CD8+ T cells from blood, with Jurkat cell RNA spiked in. Subset reported: FACS-sorted CD8+CD4-CCR7+CD45RA+ naive T cells. CDR3 in DNA: TGCGCCAGCAGCTTGGGTCAGGGTGTAAACGAAGCTTTCTTT. Protein sequence: CASSLGQGVNEAFF.